These T cell receptor beta chains were read from a single sample in a study of T cells in Graves' hyperthyroidism and ophthalmopathy. Via MiXCR, TCRdb re-called the multiplex PCR reads, giving one row per CDR3 protein. The sample includes 480,000 or so distinct CDR3 sequences, around 15% of them seen just once. The sample comprised blood. The receptors shown here come from a woman between 18 and 29 years old with Graves' hyperthyroidism. The CDR3 runs from the conserved cysteine through the conserved F or W. The D gene is left open where the match is weak. The listing skips clone size in some rows; elsewhere it reads once, few, many or a size class.

j_gene,v_gene,d_gene,abundance,CDR3aa,CDR3nt
TRBJ2-1,TRBV10-2,TRBD2,.,CAKLAGVAYEQFF,TGCGCCAAGTTAGCGGGAGTTGCCTACGAGCAGTTCTTC
TRBJ1-1,TRBV15,TRBD1,.,CATRDRGLGAFF,TGTGCCACCCGGGACAGGGGGCTCGGAGCTTTCTTT
TRBJ2-1,TRBV11-3,TRBD2,.,CTSSVSGGRNEQFF,TGTACCAGCTCTGTTAGCGGGGGGCGGAATGAGCAGTTCTTC
TRBJ2-1,TRBV2,.,many,CASSVWEATYNEQFF,TGTGCCAGCAGTGTGTGGGAGGCTACGTACAATGAGCAGTTCTTC
TRBJ1-1,TRBV5-1,.,few,CASSFRGSNTEAFF,TGCGCCAGCAGCTTTCGGGGTTCGAACACTGAAGCTTTCTTT
TRBJ2-1,TRBV18,TRBD2,.,CASSQGLEGASYNEQFF,TGTGCCAGCTCCCAAGGACTAGAAGGTGCCTCCTACAATGAGCAGTTCTTC
TRBJ2-1,TRBV10-3,.,.,CAVHHEKANNEQFF,TGTGCCGTTCACCACGAAAAGGCGAACAATGAGCAGTTCTTC
TRBJ1-3,TRBV10-3,.,many,CAISEPTGRSGNTIYF,TGTGCCATCAGTGAGCCCACAGGGAGGAGCGGAAACACCATATATTTT
TRBJ1-1,TRBV7-9,.,many,CASSKSAMNTEAFF,TGTGCCAGCAGCAAATCGGCGATGAACACTGAAGCTTTCTTT
TRBJ2-1,TRBV7-9,TRBD2,many,CASSGGLAGVEEQFF,TGTGCCAGCAGCGGTGGACTAGCGGGAGTTGAAGAGCAGTTCTTC
TRBJ2-1,TRBV27,TRBD2,few,CASSLSRTSLYNEQFF,TGTGCCAGCAGTTTATCCCGGACTAGCCTCTACAATGAGCAGTTCTTC
TRBJ1-2,TRBV6-1,TRBD1,many,CASSRTGYTYGYTF,TGTGCCAGCAGCCGGACAGGGTATACCTATGGCTACACCTTC
TRBJ2-2,TRBV6-1,.,many,CASSRPTNTGELFF,TGTGCCAGCTCCAGACCGACGAACACCGGGGAGCTGTTTTTT
TRBJ1-5,TRBV6-1,TRBD1,.,CASSRLYGTDNQPQHF,TGTGCCAGCAGTCGTTTATACGGGACAGACAATCAGCCCCAGCATTTT
TRBJ1-3,TRBV7-2,.,many,CASSLVSGAFGNTIYF,TGTGCCAGCAGCTTAGTTTCGGGGGCCTTTGGAAACACCATATATTTT
TRBJ2-1,TRBV9,TRBD1,many,CASSVDRQGENNEQFF,TGTGCCAGCAGCGTAGATAGACAGGGGGAGAACAATGAGCAGTTCTTC
TRBJ1-6,TRBV5-1,.,.,CASSLGEAGYSPLHF,TGCGCCAGCAGCTTGGGGGAAGCGGGGTATTCACCCCTCCACTTT
TRBJ2-3,TRBV7-9,.,many,CASSLVLRTDTQYF,TGTGCCAGCAGCTTAGTCCTGCGCACAGATACGCAGTATTTT
TRBJ2-3,TRBV19,TRBD2,few,CASSIRAGGPTDTQYF,TGTGCCAGTAGTATACGAGCGGGAGGGCCAACAGATACGCAGTATTTT
TRBJ1-1,TRBV19,.,many,CASSRTEYTEAFF,TGTGCCAGTAGTCGGACGGAGTACACTGAAGCTTTCTTT
TRBJ2-2,TRBV4-1,TRBD2,.,CASSQNLAGGYSGELFF,TGCGCCAGCAGCCAAAACCTAGCGGGAGGATACTCCGGGGAGCTGTTTTTT
TRBJ2-5,TRBV24-1,.,many,CATEVQETQYF,TGTGCCACCGAAGTACAAGAGACCCAGTACTTC